A single sample is the source of the 10 T cell receptor beta chains below, sequenced in a study of T-cell memory formation after mild COVID-19 (dated by TCRdb to about 2021). The library was obtained by 5' RACE. Data came from an Illumina NovaSeq 6000. The public reads were quality trimmed at Q25 with fastp and then assembled into clones with MiXCR by TCRdb, keeping productive beta chains. Under each unique CDR3 protein, matching rows form one entry showing the most common genes and DNA. The sample yields tens of thousands of distinct CDR3 sequences; roughly 15% were counted once. About 43% of the sample is held by the ten biggest clonotypes. The sample consisted of PBMCs or a T cell subset sorted from them (not recorded which). The source of these receptors is a man younger than 35 who had mild COVID-19 (a few samples of this study predate the infection). The sample titles of this study are shuffled in the database, so cell type and time point are left out; the donor was told from shared clones.

Many counts were recorded for this clonotype. This sequence joins TRBV11-2 and TRBJ2-3, with a tentative D call TRBD1 (5 bases). Germline values: CDR1 SGHAT, CDR2 FQNNGV. V was clipped by 0 bases and J by 4 bases, with 17 bases between them. CDR3 length: 17 amino acids. The chain's CDR3 is CASSLDVGRARADTQYF. The CDR3 nucleotides read TGTGCCAGCAGCTTAGATGTCGGCAGGGCTCGAGCAGATACGCAGTATTTT.

This clonotype was seen a few times. This rearrangement joins TRBV7-9 to TRBJ1-2; maybe TRBD1 (6 bases). The CDR3 loop spans 13 amino acids. Per the germline V gene, CDR1 is SEHNR and CDR2 is FQNEAQ (reference sequence). Deletions cut 10 bases from V and 7 bases from J, with 19 bases between. As DNA, the CDR3 is TGTGCCACCGAGGACAGCCTCGCTCCTGGCTACACCTTC. It specifies CATEDSLAPGYTF.

This clonotype was observed a few times. The chain joins TRBV7-9 to TRBJ2-7; 7 bases line up with TRBD1. V shed 4 bases, J shed 5 bases, and the junction held 2 bases outside the gene matches. The length of the CDR3 is 12 residues. Germline CDR1 SEHNR, CDR2 FQNEAQ (reference sequence). The DNA for the CDR3 is TGTGCCAGCAGCTGGGACAGAGACGAGCAGTACGTC. Translated: CASSWDRDEQYV.

This clonotype was detected only a few times. The CDR3 sequence: CASSPGVVETFF. The CDR3 DNA reads TGTGCCAGCAGCCCAGGGGTTGTCGAAACTTTCTTT. The J gene is TRBJ1-1, the V gene TRBV7-8; possibly TRBD1 for D (6 bases). Deletions cut 5 bases from V and 12 bases from J, with 16 bases between. The CDR3 covers 12 residues. The germline V gene encodes CDR1 SGHVS and CDR2 FQNEAQ.

This clonotype has a handful of counts. The rearrangement links TRBV12-3 or TRBV12-4 to TRBJ2-7; no firm D call. The CDR3 runs 11 residues. The V and J ends lost 8 bases and 0 bases respectively, with 5 bases between them. CDR3 residues: CASRYSYEQYF. The CDR3 coding sequence is TGTGCCAGCCGATACTCCTACGAGCAGTACTTC.

The rearrangement links TRBV10-2 to TRBJ1-2, with TRBD1 matching 7 bases. The CDR3 is 15 amino acids. CDR1 WSHSY and CDR2 SAAADI come from the germline V gene. The V gene end was trimmed by 3 bases and the J gene end by 8 bases; junction bases not matched to a gene: 12. CDR3: CASSDWQGVKLGYTF. The CDR3 nucleotides read TGCGCCAGCAGTGACTGGCAGGGGGTTAAATTAGGCTACACCTTC.

This clonotype was counted only a few times. The chain employs TRBV12-3 or TRBV12-4 and TRBJ1-5; D perhaps matches TRBD1 (6 bases). The CDR3 length is 16 residues. V was shortened by 2 bases and J by 4 bases, with 15 bases between the two germline ends. This CDR3 is CASSLFSVRGNQPQHF. CDR3 in DNA: TGTGCCAGCAGTTTATTCTCGGTCAGGGGAAATCAGCCCCAGCATTTT.

The chain employs TRBV6-1 and TRBJ2-7; D tentatively reads TRBD1 or TRBD2 (7 bases each). Germline CDR1 reads MNHNS; CDR2 reads SASEGT. V lost 6 bases and J 3 bases, leaving 15 bases between the germline ends. The CDR3 consists of 14 residues. CDR3 residues: CASRSGGGIYEQYV. DNA of the CDR3: TGTGCCAGCAGGTCAGGGGGGGGTATCTACGAGCAGTACGTC.

This clonotype was found many times. The chain couples TRBV5-1 to TRBJ2-1; the match to TRBD1 covers 8 bases. The ends lost 5 bases at V and 2 bases at J; junction bases unmatched: 6. The length of the CDR3 is 15 residues. Germline values: CDR1 SGHRS, CDR2 YFSETQ. In nucleotides, the CDR3 is TGCGCCAGCAGTCAGGGGGCCCTAACCTACAATGAGCAGTTCTTC. Translation: CASSQGALTYNEQFF.

The chain recombines TRBV7-9 with TRBJ2-1, with TRBD2 identical over 7 bases. J gave up 6 bases and V 5 bases, and 10 bases lay outside the gene matches. Germline lookup yields CDR1 SEHNR and CDR2 FQNEAQ (reference sequence). The CDR3 has 15 residues. This CDR3 reads CASSTALARVNEQFF. CDR3 DNA: TGTGCCAGCAGCACCGCACTAGCGCGGGTCAATGAGCAGTTCTTC.